This T cell receptor (beta chain) was sequenced during a study of identical twins. Germline lookup yields CDR1 SQVTM and CDR2 ANQGSEA. V was pared by 3 bases and J by 3 bases, with 15 bases between. This CDR3 contains 14 residues. MiXCR was run by TCRdb on the 5' RACE reads, yielding one entry per CDR3 protein. The sample carries 250,000 or so distinct CDR3 sequences, 9.5% to 15% recorded once. A further study also used this sample, focusing on yellow fever vaccine responses in identical twins.

This TCR came from a woman younger than 30 in good health. Sequenced: memory (CD45RO+) T cells sorted from blood. The V call is TRBV29-1, the J call TRBJ2-7, with a weak D call TRBD1 (6 bases). The DNA for the CDR3 is TGCAGCGTTGAGAAGCCAGGGGTTGGCTACGAGCAGTACTTC. Encoded protein: CSVEKPGVGYEQYF.